This is a list of T cell receptor beta chains from one sample in a study of T-cell reconstitution after alpha-beta-depleted transplantation in children. TCRdb redid the calling of the PCR reads with MiXCR, one entry per CDR3 protein. The table shows 230,000 or so distinct CDR3 sequences, with 12% occurring only once. The sequences come from PBMCs from the stem cell graft donor, collected from the stem cell graft. All receptors derive from a human donor who donated a stem cell graft to a child with acute lymphoblastic leukemia. The CDR3 runs from the conserved cysteine through the conserved F or W. The D gene is left open where the match is weak. Where a row states a size, it is once, few, many or the class of an expanded clone; other rows omit it.

many | TRBJ2-7 | TRBV5-1 | TRBD2 | CASSLTSGGSYEQYF | TGCGCCAGCAGCTTGACAAGCGGGGGATCCTACGAGCAGTACTTC
many | TRBJ1-4 | TRBV20-1 | . | CSPGRMGEKLFF | TGCAGCCCTGGGAGGATGGGTGAAAAACTGTTTTTT
. | TRBJ2-1 | TRBV19 | TRBD2 | CASSVAGTTYNEQFF | TGTGCCAGTAGTGTAGCGGGTACCACCTACAATGAGCAGTTCTTC
. | TRBJ1-5 | TRBV20-1 | TRBD1 | CSARDRRFWPQHF | TGCAGTGCTAGGGACAGGCGTTTTTGGCCCCAGCATTTT
many | TRBJ2-7 | TRBV20-1 | TRBD1 | CSAGDRAPRGTYEQYF | TGCAGTGCTGGGGACAGGGCCCCCCGAGGGACCTACGAGCAGTACTTC
many | TRBJ2-7 | TRBV7-2 | TRBD1 | CASSFAGTGAYEQYF | TGTGCCAGCAGCTTTGCAGGGACAGGTGCCTACGAGCAGTACTTC
many | TRBJ2-2 | TRBV20-1 | . | CSAPRDPQAGELFF | TGCAGTGCTCCCCGGGACCCCCAAGCCGGGGAGCTGTTTTTT
many | TRBJ2-3 | TRBV7-2 | . | CASSLAGGLISDTQYF | TGTGCCAGCAGCTTAGCCGGGGGGCTGATTTCAGATACGCAGTATTTT
many | TRBJ2-1 | TRBV7-2 | . | CASSLAGPSYNEQFF | TGTGCCAGCAGCTTAGCGGGCCCCTCCTACAATGAGCAGTTCTTC
. | TRBJ2-7 | TRBV6-5 | . | CASGVGPPYEQHF | TGTGCCTCCGGGGTGGGGCCCCCCTACGAGCAGCACTTC
many | TRBJ1-1 | TRBV10-3 | . | CAISESQDTEAFF | TGTGCCATCAGTGAGTCTCAAGACACTGAAGCTTTCTTT
many | TRBJ1-4 | TRBV10-3 | TRBD1 | CAIRDRDQKLFF | TGTGCCATCAGGGACAGGGATCAAAAACTGTTTTTT
many | TRBJ1-2 | TRBV20-1 | . | CSAREGQTSYGYTF | TGCAGTGCTAGAGAGGGACAAACTTCCTATGGCTACACCTTC
many | TRBJ2-2 | TRBV12-3/TRBV12-4 | . | CASRLTGTGELFF | TGTGCCAGCAGATTAACAGGCACCGGGGAGCTGTTTTTT
many | TRBJ2-6 | TRBV15 | TRBD1 | CATSRERGQWSSGANVLTF | TGTGCCACCAGCAGAGAACGGGGACAGTGGAGCTCTGGGGCCAACGTCCTGACTTTC
. | TRBJ2-5 | TRBV7-8 | TRBD1 | CASSLGDSQETQYF | TGTGCCAGCAGCTTAGGGGACAGTCAAGAGACCCAGTACTTC
many | TRBJ1-6 | TRBV3-1 | . | CASSQGWNSPLHF | TGTGCCAGCAGCCAAGGCTGGAATTCACCCCTCCACTTT
many | TRBJ1-2 | TRBV7-9 | . | CASSLARGMSYGYTF | TGTGCCAGCAGCTTAGCGCGGGGAATGAGCTATGGCTACACCTTC
many | TRBJ1-1 | TRBV4-2 | TRBD1 | CASSQARTGGAEAFF | TGTGCCAGCAGCCAGGCTCGGACAGGGGGTGCCGAAGCTTTCTTT
many | TRBJ2-7 | TRBV20-1 | TRBD1 | CSASDRGRLYEQYF | TGCAGTGCTTCAGACAGGGGACGACTCTACGAGCAGTACTTC
many | TRBJ2-2 | TRBV5-1 | TRBD1 | CASSPGQGATGELFF | TGCGCCAGCAGCCCGGGACAGGGGGCCACCGGGGAGCTGTTTTTT
many | TRBJ2-7 | TRBV4-1 | . | CASSQGYLFPEQYF | TGCGCCAGCAGCCAAGGGTATCTGTTTCCCGAGCAGTACTTC
many | TRBJ2-1 | TRBV7-8 | . | CASIGRDPYNEQFF | TGTGCCAGCATAGGCAGGGACCCCTACAATGAGCAGTTCTTC
many | TRBJ1-2 | TRBV19 | . | CASSKGHPYGYTF | TGTGCCAGTAGTAAAGGACACCCGTATGGCTACACCTTC
few | TRBJ2-1 | TRBV7-9 | . | CASSSDLVYNEQFF | TGTGCCAGCAGCTCGGACTTAGTTTACAATGAGCAGTTCTTC
many | TRBJ2-1 | TRBV20-1 | . | CGGFAGSSNEQFF | TGCGGTGGTTTTGCGGGTTCTTCCAATGAGCAGTTCTTC
many | TRBJ2-7 | TRBV5-1 | TRBD1 | CASSRGPGQTYEQYF | TGCGCCAGCAGCCGTGGTCCGGGACAGACCTACGAGCAGTACTTC
many | TRBJ1-2 | TRBV15 | . | CATSGEGYYGYTF | TGTGCCACCAGCGGTGAGGGGTACTATGGCTACACCTTC
many | TRBJ2-5 | TRBV12-3/TRBV12-4 | . | CASRGLSRETQYF | TGTGCCAGCCGGGGACTTAGTCGAGAGACCCAGTACTTC
. | TRBJ1-2 | TRBV20-1 | . | CSARALVAGADGYTF | TGCAGTGCTAGAGCCCTCGTGGCCGGGGCCGATGGCTACACCTTC
. | TRBJ2-7 | TRBV27 | TRBD2 | CASSLLTAGVVEQYF | TGTGCCAGCAGTTTATTAACAGCGGGAGTTGTCGAGCAGTACTTC
many | TRBJ2-7 | TRBV5-1 | . | CASSSSGPTYEQYF | TGCGCCAGCAGCTCTTCGGGACCCACCTACGAGCAGTACTTC
many | TRBJ2-4 | TRBV7-2 | . | CASSSGSDLAKNIQYF | TGTGCCAGCAGCTCCGGATCTGACCTAGCCAAAAACATTCAGTACTTC
many | TRBJ1-1 | TRBV12-3/TRBV12-4 | TRBD1 | CASRGQMNTEAFF | TGTGCCAGCCGGGGACAGATGAACACTGAAGCTTTCTTT
few | TRBJ2-3 | TRBV30 | TRBD1 | CAWSRGGDTDTQYF | TGTGCCTGGAGTAGAGGGGGCGACACAGATACGCAGTATTTT